The 14 T cell receptor beta chains below all came from one sample that was sequenced in a study of T-cell reconstitution after alpha-beta-depleted transplantation in children. Molecular barcoding with unique molecular identifiers was used for the TCRbeta library. TCRdb re-derived calls from the PCR reads in MiXCR, one entry per CDR3 protein. The table includes about 5,900 distinct CDR3 sequences, about 16% detected once. The material was PBMCs, mostly from graft donor cells, obtained 180 days after TCRalphabeta/CD19-depleted stem cell transplant. These receptors all come from a patient aged 2-10 years who had a stem cell transplant for inherited bone marrow failure, so the T cells may come from the graft donor.

In its sample, this clonotype was seen many times. This rearrangement joins TRBV27 to TRBJ1-1; tentatively, D is TRBD1 (5 bases). Germline-derived CDR1 and CDR2 are MNHEY and SMNVEV (reference sequence). CDR3 size: 14 residues. V lost 5 bases, J lost 9 bases, and 19 bases lay in between. The CDR3 DNA reads as TGTGCCAGCAGTCTCTATCCTGGGACTTTTCAAGCTTTCTTT. It is translated as CASSLYPGTFQAFF.

This clonotype came up many times. Written as DNA, the CDR3 is TGTGCCAGCAGGTCTGGACTTGCCTACAATGAGCAGTTCTTC. Protein: CASRSGLAYNEQFF. The J gene is TRBJ2-1, the V gene TRBV7-2; TRBD2 is a possible D gene (5 bases). The CDR3 contains 14 residues. Germline CDR1 SGHTA, CDR2 FQGNSA. Trimming shortened V by 6 bases and J by 2 bases, and 11 bases separated the two germline ends.

In this sample, this clonotype turned up many times. The rearrangement joins TRBV20-1 to TRBJ2-1, with 11 nucleotides matching TRBD2. This CDR3 comprises 13 residues. Germline V gene lookup returns CDR1 DFQATT and CDR2 SNEGSKA (reference sequence). V shed 4 bases, J shed 12 bases, and the junction held 8 bases outside the gene matches. Here the CDR3 DNA reads TGCAGTGCTACGGGACTAGCGGCAGGGTGGCAGTTCTTC. Amino acids: CSATGLAAGWQFF.

This clonotype was seen many times. The chain combines TRBV7-9 with TRBJ1-4; possibly TRBD1 for D (5 bases). Germline CDR1 and CDR2: SEHNR and FQNEAQ (reference sequence). The V gene lost 5 bases and the J gene lost 6 bases, with 13 bases spanning the gap. CDR3 length: 14 residues. The CDR3 here is CASSPGGSDEKLFF. CDR3 in DNA: TGTGCCAGCAGCCCGGGGGGGAGTGATGAAAAACTGTTTTTT.

This clonotype has ten or more counts. The V call is TRBV7-2, the J call TRBJ2-3; 8 bases are shared with TRBD2. The germline CDR1 and CDR2 sequences are SGHTA and FQGNSA. The V and J ends lost 5 bases and 0 bases, in that order; junction bases with no gene match: 4. The CDR3 spans 15 residues. Written as DNA, the CDR3 is TGTGCCAGCAGCGGACTAGCTTTTAGCACAGATACGCAGTATTTT. Its translation: CASSGLAFSTDTQYF.

This clonotype was seen many times. The chain is built from TRBV18 and TRBJ1-2; D remains unclear. CDR3 length: 13 amino acids. Germline values: CDR1 KGHSH, CDR2 LQKENI. V lost 2 bases and J 4 bases, leaving 8 bases between the germline ends. DNA of the CDR3: TGTGCCAGCTCACCAACCAGGATCTATGGCTACACCTTC. Encoded protein: CASSPTRIYGYTF.

In this sample, this clonotype turned up many times. This rearrangement joins TRBV7-2 to TRBJ1-2; tentative D call: TRBD1 (5 bases). V lost 2 bases to trimming and J lost 2 bases, with 6 bases between them. Germline V CDR1 and CDR2: SGHTA, FQGNSA. The CDR3 contains 13 residues. The CDR3 DNA reads as TGTGCCAGCAGCTTACAGGGAAACTATGGCTACACCTTC. Amino acids: CASSLQGNYGYTF.

This clonotype was detected many times. The chain uses TRBV20-1 and TRBJ2-3; D call uncertain. Germline V gene sequence: CDR1 DFQATT, CDR2 SNEGSKA (reference sequence). The V end was cut by 5 bases, the J end by 0 bases, with 12 bases between. The CDR3 sequence is 14 residues long. CDR3 coding DNA: TGCAGTGCTGATAAAGACGGAAGCACAGATACGCAGTATTTT. This gives the protein CSADKDGSTDTQYF.

This clonotype has at least ten counts. The chain joins TRBV6-5 to TRBJ2-1; TRBD2 aligns across 9 bases. V shed 0 bases and J 5 bases; nucleotides not matched to a gene: 8. This CDR3 is built from 17 residues. Germline-derived CDR1 and CDR2 are MNHEY and SVGAGI. The CDR3 protein is CASSYSGFSGSHNEQFF. CDR3 DNA sequence: TGTGCCAGCAGTTACTCGGGGTTTAGCGGGAGTCACAATGAGCAGTTCTTC.

This clonotype was seen ten or more times. The chain couples TRBV29-1 to TRBJ2-3; D is perhaps TRBD2 (6 bases). The V gene lost 0 bases and the J gene lost 4 bases, with 11 bases spanning the gap. Germline values: CDR1 SQVTM, CDR2 ANQGSEA. This CDR3 has 14 residues. The CDR3 spells CSVEDLAFADTQYF. For the CDR3, the DNA is TGCAGCGTTGAAGATCTAGCGTTCGCAGATACGCAGTATTTT.

This clonotype was counted many times. V usage is TRBV7-2 and J usage is TRBJ1-2, with D tentatively TRBD1 (5 bases). Looked up from germline, CDR1 is SGHTA and CDR2 is FQGNSA. Trimming stripped 4 bases from V and 4 bases from J, with 16 bases between. The CDR3 has 15 amino acids. The CDR3 region has the DNA TGTGCCAGCAGCTCACGGGCGGGGGAAACCTATGGCTACACCTTC. It specifies CASSSRAGETYGYTF.

This clonotype was recorded many times. V and J are TRBV3-1 and TRBJ2-1, with TRBD2 matching over 10 bases. V shed 3 bases and J 8 bases; nucleotides not matched to a gene: 10. The CDR3 covers 16 residues. Germline V gives CDR1 LGHDT, CDR2 YNNKEL (reference sequence). The CDR3 DNA follows: TGTGCCAGCAGCCATTTGGCTAGCGGGAGTTGGGATGAGCAGTTCTTC. Its protein is CASSHLASGSWDEQFF.

This clonotype was counted once. This sequence joins TRBV20-1 and TRBJ2-3; D is perhaps TRBD2 (5 bases). V was clipped by 6 bases and J by 5 bases, with 21 bases between them. Germline V gene lookup returns CDR1 DFQATT and CDR2 SNEGSKA (reference sequence). This CDR3 is built from 15 residues. CDR3 amino acids: CSAQPQQRGLDTQYF. DNA for the CDR3: TGCAGTGCCCAACCCCAACAGAGAGGACTAGATACGCAGTATTTT.

The table lists this clonotype with many counts. The chain is built from TRBV11-2 and TRBJ2-1, with 9 bases lining up with TRBD2. The junction had 3 bases not matched to a gene; V was cut back by 4 bases and J by 2 bases. Germline CDR1 and CDR2: SGHAT and FQNNGV. The CDR3 runs to 15 residues. Here the CDR3 DNA reads TGTGCCAGCAGCTCGACTAGCGGAACCTACAATGAGCAGTTCTTC. Its translation: CASSSTSGTYNEQFF.